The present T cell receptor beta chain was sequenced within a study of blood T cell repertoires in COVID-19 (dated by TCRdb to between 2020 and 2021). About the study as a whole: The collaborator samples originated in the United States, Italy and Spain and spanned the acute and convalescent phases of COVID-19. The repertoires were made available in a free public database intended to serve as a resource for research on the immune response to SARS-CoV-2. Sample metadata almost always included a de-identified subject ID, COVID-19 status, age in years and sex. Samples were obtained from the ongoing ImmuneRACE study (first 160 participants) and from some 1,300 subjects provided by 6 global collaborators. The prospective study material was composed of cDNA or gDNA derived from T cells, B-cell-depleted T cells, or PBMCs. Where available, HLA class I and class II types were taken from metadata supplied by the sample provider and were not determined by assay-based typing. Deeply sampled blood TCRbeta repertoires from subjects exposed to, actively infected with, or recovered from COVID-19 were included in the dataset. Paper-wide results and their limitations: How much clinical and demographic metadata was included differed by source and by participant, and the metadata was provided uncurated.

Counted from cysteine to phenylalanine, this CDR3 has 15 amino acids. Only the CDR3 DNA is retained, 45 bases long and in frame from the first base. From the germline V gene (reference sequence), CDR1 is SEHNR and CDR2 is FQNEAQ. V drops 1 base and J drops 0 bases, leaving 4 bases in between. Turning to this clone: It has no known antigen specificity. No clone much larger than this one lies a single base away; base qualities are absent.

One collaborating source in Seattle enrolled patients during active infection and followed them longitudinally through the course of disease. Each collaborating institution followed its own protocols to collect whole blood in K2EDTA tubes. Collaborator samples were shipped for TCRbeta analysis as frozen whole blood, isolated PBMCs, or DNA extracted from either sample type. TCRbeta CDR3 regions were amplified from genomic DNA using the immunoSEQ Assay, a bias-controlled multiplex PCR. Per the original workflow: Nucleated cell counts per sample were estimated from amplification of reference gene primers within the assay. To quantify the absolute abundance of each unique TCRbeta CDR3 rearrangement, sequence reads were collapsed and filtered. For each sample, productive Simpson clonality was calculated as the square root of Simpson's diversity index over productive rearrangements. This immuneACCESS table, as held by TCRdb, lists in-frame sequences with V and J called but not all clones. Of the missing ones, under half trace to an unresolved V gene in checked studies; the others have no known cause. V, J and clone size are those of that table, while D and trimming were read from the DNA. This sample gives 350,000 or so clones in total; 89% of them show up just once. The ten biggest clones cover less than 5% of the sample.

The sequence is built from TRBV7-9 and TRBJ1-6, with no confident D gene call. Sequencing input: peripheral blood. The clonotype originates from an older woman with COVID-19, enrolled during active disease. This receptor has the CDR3 CASSLGVSYNSPLHF. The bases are TGTGCCAGCAGCTTAGGCGTCTCCTATAATTCACCCCTCCACTTT.